These 2 T cell receptor beta chains originate from one sample sequenced in a study of control samples from healthy donors and cancer patients. Only in-frame clones appear in the TCRdb table, and some are missing; sequencing was by immunoSEQ multiplex PCR. This sample has 80,000 or so clones; roughly 91% occur once, and the top ten carry 17%. Sequencing was performed on blood. Receptors originate from a man between 45 and 60 years old in good health.

The gene calls are TRBV10-1 and TRBJ2-3; no clear D gene. CDR1 is WNHNN, CDR2 SYGVQD, per germline (reference sequence). V lost 0 bases and J lost 2, with 12 bases in between. This CDR3 has 16 residues. CDR3 in DNA: TGCGCCAGCAGTGAGTCGAAAGTGAGCGTCACAGATACGCAGTATTTT. It encodes CASSESKVSVTDTQYF.

This rearrangement joins TRBV6-6 to TRBJ2-7; the match to TRBD1 covers 9 bases. There are 15 residues in the CDR3. The V and J ends lost 5 bases and 2 bases, in that order; junction bases with no gene match: 7. Germline V gene data show CDR1 as MNHNY and CDR2 as SVGAGI (reference sequence). CDR3 nucleotides: TGTGCCAGCAGTCAAAGACAGGGGGTGCCCTACGAGCAGTACTTC. Its translation is CASSQRQGVPYEQYF.